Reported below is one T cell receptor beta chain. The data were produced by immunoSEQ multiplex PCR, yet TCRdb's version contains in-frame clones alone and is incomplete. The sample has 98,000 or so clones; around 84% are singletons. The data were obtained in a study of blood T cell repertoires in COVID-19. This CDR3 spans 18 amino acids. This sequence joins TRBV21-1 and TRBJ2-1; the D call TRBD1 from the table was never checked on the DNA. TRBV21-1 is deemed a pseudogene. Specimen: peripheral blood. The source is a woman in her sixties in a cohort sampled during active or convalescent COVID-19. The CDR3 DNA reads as TGTGCCAGCAGCAAATCCGGGGAACAGGGGGCGATTTACAATGAGCAGTTCTTC. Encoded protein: CASSKSGEQGAIYNEQFF.